This TCR beta chain was captured in a study of T cell responses to AZD1222 COVID-19 vaccine. Study findings and constraints: Clonal diversity was possibly underestimated, and white British individuals and females predominated among donors. The study sampled repertoires only after the peak T cell response. The breadth and depth of Spike-specific TCRs increased once two AZD1222 doses had been given.

The length of the CDR3 is 11 residues. Germline loops: CDR1 MNHEY, CDR2 SMNVEV (reference sequence). Between the trimmed V and J ends, which lost 6 bases and 4 bases, there was a span of 4 bases. Method: immunoSEQ multiplex PCR; TCRdb's copy keeps in-frame clones and lacks some. The sample has some 150,000 clones, around 90% seen once. This clone was recorded once. Its target is not known. Here the sequenced sample was peripheral blood, taken 28 days after the second dose of the MenACWY control vaccine. The origin of this receptor is an adult who received the MenACWY meningococcal vaccine as a control. The chain combines TRBV27 with TRBJ2-1; D gene uncertain. The CDR3 protein is CASRIYNEQFF. DNA of the CDR3: TGTGCCAGCAGGATATACAATGAGCAGTTCTTC.